The clone carrying this T cell receptor beta chain has at least ten counts. Its antigen remains unknown. This sample stems from a study of T cells in Graves' hyperthyroidism and ophthalmopathy. The wider study: Before treatment of any kind, peripheral blood was taken at initial diagnosis. Study-level points and caveats: From stable hyperthyroidism, ophthalmopathy was set apart by a 13 V-J model. Among clonotypes expanded in thyroid above 0.001, most were also found in blood.

Researchers amplified the TCR beta CDR3 regions from RNA transcripts. The study used the HTBI primer set for a first-round RT-PCR of the TCR CDR3. TCRdb recomputed calls from the multiplex PCR reads with MiXCR, one row per CDR3 protein. Of around 600,000 distinct CDR3 sequences listed, 14% are singletons. In germline, CDR1 is SNHLY, CDR2 FYNNEI. Unmatched junction bases numbered 9, after V lost 6 bases and J lost 8 bases. CDR3 length: 15 residues. A patient was excluded if there was uncontrolled infection, other autoimmune disease, pregnancy or lactation. The gene calls are TRBV2 and TRBJ2-2; TRBD2 matches 10 bases. This sequence was found in a woman aged 18 to 35 with Graves' ophthalmopathy. The specimen sequenced was blood. The CDR3 nucleotides are TGTGCCAGCAGCAAAGGGGTACTAGCGGGAGGGGAGCTGTTTTTT. Protein: CASSKGVLAGGELFF.